This T cell receptor beta chain was found in a study of blood T cell repertoires in COVID-19. At the level of the study: Donors in the United States, Italy and Spain gave samples during acute or convalescent COVID-19.

CDR1 SQVTM and CDR2 ANQGSEA come from the germline V gene. V shed 6 bases and J 3 bases; nucleotides not matched to a gene: 10. This CDR3 spans 16 amino acids. This clone was observed once. As processed by the authors: Researchers report that nucleated cell counts were estimated from reference gene primer amplification. Some clones are missing from TCRdb's copy, which holds only in-frame ones; the method was immunoSEQ multiplex PCR. V and J calls and clone size come straight from that table; D and trimming were deduced from the DNA. The sample records 35,000 to 50,000 clones, roughly 87% being singletons.

The sequence was obtained from a woman aged 60 to 75 with acute or convalescent COVID-19. The source material was peripheral blood. This chain uses TRBV29-1 with TRBJ2-2, with TRBD1 matching over 10 bases. The CDR3 DNA reads TGCAGCGTCTCCGGGACAGGGGTTGGTCACACCGGGGAGCTGTTTTTT. As protein: CSVSGTGVGHTGELFF.